The text below deals with one TCR beta chain. The entry originates in a study of T cells in Graves' hyperthyroidism and ophthalmopathy. Trimming cost V 12 bases and J 3 bases; bases outside gene matches: 6. Germline loops: CDR1 KGHDR, CDR2 SFDVKD. The CDR3 runs to 12 residues. TCR beta CDR3 region amplification was performed from RNA transcripts. Carried out on the TCR CDR3, a first-round RT-PCR used the HTBI primer set. Using its own MiXCR run on the multiplex PCR reads, TCRdb lists one record per CDR3 protein. Found here are around 480,000 distinct CDR3 sequences, approximately 15% of them singletons; the top ten hold 15% to 20%.

The clonotype was recovered from a woman between 18 and 29 years old with Graves' hyperthyroidism. The sequenced sample consisted of blood. The J gene is TRBJ1-2, the V gene TRBV24-1, with 7 bases lining up with TRBD1. The CDR3 is CAPDRVDYGYTF. The CDR3 DNA follows: TGTGCCCCCGACAGGGTCGACTATGGCTACACCTTC.